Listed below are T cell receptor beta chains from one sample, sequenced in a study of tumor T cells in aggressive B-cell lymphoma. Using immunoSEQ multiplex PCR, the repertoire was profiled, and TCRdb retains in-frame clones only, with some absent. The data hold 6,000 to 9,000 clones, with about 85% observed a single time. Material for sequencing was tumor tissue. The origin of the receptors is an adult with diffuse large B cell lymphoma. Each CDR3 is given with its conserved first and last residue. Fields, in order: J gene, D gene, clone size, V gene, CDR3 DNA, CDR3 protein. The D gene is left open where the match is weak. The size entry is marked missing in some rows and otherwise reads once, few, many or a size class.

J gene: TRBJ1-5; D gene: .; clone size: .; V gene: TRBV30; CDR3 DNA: TGTGCCTGGAGTTATAGGGGACAGCCCCAGCATTTT; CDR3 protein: CAWSYRGQPQHF
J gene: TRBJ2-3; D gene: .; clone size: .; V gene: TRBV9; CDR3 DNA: TGTGCCAGCAGCGTAGGAGGGGGAAGCACAGATACGCAGTATTTT; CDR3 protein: CASSVGGGSTDTQYF
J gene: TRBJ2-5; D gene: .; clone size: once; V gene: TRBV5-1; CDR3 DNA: TGCGCCAGCAGCTCGACTTTAACCCAGGAGACCCAGTACTTC; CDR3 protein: CASSSTLTQETQYF
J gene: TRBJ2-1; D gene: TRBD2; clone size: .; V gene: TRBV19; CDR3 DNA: TGTGCCAGTAGTATAGGGTTAGCGGGAGAATACAATGAGCAGTTCTTC; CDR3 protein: CASSIGLAGEYNEQFF
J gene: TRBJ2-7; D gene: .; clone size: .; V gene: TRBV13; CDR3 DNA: TGTGCCAGCAGCTCAGAGTGGAGCTACGAGCAGTACTTC; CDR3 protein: CASSSEWSYEQYF
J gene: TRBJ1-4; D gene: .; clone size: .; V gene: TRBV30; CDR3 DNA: TGTGCCTGGAGTGATGACAGCCTAAAACTGTTTTTT; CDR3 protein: CAWSDDSLKLFF
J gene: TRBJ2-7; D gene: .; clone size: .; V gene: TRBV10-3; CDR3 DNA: TGTGCCATCAGTGTCGGACAGTCTCAGCTTCACCTTAACTACGAGCAGTACTTC; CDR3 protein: CAISVGQSQLHLNYEQYF
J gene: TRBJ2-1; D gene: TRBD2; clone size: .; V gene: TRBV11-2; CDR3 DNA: TGTGCCAGCAGGCCTATCGACCGGGGGGTCAATGAGCAGTTCTTC; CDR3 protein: CASRPIDRGVNEQFF
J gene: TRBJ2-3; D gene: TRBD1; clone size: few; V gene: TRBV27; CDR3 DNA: TGTGCCAGCAAGGACAGGGCAGGGACAGATACGCAGTATTTT; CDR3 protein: CASKDRAGTDTQYF
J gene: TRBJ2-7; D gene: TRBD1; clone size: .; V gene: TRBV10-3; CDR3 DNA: TGTGCCATCAGAACCTCCCTGGGACAGGGACTCTCCTACGAGCAGTACTTC; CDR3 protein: CAIRTSLGQGLSYEQYF
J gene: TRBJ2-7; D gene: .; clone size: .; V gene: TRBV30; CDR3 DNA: TGTGCCTGGGAGTGGAGCTCCTACGAGCAGTACTTC; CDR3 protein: CAWEWSSYEQYF
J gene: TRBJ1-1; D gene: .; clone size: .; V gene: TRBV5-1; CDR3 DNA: TGCGCCAGCAGCCTCAATCACCGTCGGGGGACTGAAGCTTTCTTT; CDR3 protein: CASSLNHRRGTEAFF
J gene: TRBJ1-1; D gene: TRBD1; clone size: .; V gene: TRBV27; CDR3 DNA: TGTGCCAGCAGTCCCGGGACAGGGACCGTCACTGAAGCTTTCTTT; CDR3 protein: CASSPGTGTVTEAFF
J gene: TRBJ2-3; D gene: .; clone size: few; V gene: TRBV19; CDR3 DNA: TGTGCCAGTAGTCCGGGACTTCGAATCACAGATACGCAGTATTTT; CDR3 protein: CASSPGLRITDTQYF
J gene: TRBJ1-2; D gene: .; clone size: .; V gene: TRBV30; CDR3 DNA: TGTGCCTGGAGATCCGGGTTTCAGCATGGCTACACCTTC; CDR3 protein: CAWRSGFQHGYTF
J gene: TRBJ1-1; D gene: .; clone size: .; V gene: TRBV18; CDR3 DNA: TGTGCCAGCTCACCCGCCCGGACAGCTGAAGCTTTCTTT; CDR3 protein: CASSPARTAEAFF
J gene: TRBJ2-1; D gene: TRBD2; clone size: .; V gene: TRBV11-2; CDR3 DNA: TGTGCCAGCAGCTTATCTGCTAGCGGGAGTGTTGAGCAGTTCTTC; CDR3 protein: CASSLSASGSVEQFF
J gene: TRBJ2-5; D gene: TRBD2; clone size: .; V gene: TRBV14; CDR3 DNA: TGTGCCAGCAGCCAAGACGCCCAACTTCGGGGGGCCCAGTACTTC; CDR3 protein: CASSQDAQLRGAQYF
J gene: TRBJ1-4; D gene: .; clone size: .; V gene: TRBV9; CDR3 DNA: TGTGCCAGCAGCGTAGGGGAGCTTAGTGAAAAACTGTTTTTT; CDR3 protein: CASSVGELSEKLFF
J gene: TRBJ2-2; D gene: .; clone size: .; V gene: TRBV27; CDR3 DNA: TGTGCCAGCAGCCCTTTCCCTACAGGGACCGGGGAGCTGTTTTTT; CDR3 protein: CASSPFPTGTGELFF
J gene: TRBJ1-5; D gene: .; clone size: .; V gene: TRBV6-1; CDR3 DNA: TGTGCCAGCAGGGTATCCGGGGGTAGCAATCAGCCCCAGCATTTT; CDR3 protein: CASRVSGGSNQPQHF
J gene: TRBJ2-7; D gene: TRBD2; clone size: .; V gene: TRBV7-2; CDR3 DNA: TGTGCCAGCAGCTTAGTGCCAGCGGGAGAGCTCGAGCAGTACTTC; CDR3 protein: CASSLVPAGELEQYF
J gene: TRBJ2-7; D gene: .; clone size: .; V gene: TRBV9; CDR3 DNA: TGTGCCAGCAGCGCCCGCTCCGGACAAAATTACGAGCAGTACTTC; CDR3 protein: CASSARSGQNYEQYF
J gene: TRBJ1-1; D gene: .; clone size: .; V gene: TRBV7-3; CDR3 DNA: TGTGCCAGCAGCTTAACCCCAGGGAGGGGCACTGAAGCTTTCTTT; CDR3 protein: CASSLTPGRGTEAFF
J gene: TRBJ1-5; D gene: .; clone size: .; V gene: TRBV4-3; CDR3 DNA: TGCGCCAGCAGCCAAGAAACGGATCAGCCCCAGCATTTT; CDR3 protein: CASSQETDQPQHF
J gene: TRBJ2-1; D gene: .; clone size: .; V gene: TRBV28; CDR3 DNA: TGTGCCAGCAGTTTCTGGGCGTACAATGAGCAGTTCTTC; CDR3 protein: CASSFWAYNEQFF
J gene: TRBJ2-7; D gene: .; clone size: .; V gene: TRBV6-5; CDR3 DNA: TGTGCCAGCAGTTACTCGGGCAGCTACGAGCAGTACTTC; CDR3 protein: CASSYSGSYEQYF
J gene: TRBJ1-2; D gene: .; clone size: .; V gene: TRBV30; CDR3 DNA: TGTGCCTGGAGTCAGGGGCCGACCCTTTCTGGCTACACCTTC; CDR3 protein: CAWSQGPTLSGYTF
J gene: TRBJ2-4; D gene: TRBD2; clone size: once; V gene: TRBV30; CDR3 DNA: TGTGCCTGGAGTTCTAGCGGGAGGGTTCGGGTCTTC; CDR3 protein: CAWSSSGRVRVF
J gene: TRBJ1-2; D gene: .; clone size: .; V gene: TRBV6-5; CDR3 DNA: TGTGCCAGCAGGTACCTGGACAGCGGCTATGGCTACACCTTC; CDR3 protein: CASRYLDSGYGYTF
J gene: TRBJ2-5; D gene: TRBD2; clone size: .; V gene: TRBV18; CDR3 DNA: TGTGCCAGCTCACGGGAGGGAGTGACAGAGACCCAGTACTTC; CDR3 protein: CASSREGVTETQYF
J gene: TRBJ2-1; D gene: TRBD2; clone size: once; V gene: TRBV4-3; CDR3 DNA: TGCGCCAGCAGCCAAGATATGGCGGGAGGGACTTACAATGAGCAGTTCTTC; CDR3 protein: CASSQDMAGGTYNEQFF
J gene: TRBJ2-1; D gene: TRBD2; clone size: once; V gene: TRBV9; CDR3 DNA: TGTGCCAGCAGCGACCGACCGGGACTAGCGGGGGGCGCCTACAATGAGCAGTTCTTC; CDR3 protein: CASSDRPGLAGGAYNEQFF
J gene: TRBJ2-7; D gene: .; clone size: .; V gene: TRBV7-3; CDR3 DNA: TGTGCCAGCAGCTCCGGGACAAGGGCCTCCGAGCAGTACTTC; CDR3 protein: CASSSGTRASEQYF
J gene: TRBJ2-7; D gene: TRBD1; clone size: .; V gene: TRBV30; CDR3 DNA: TGTGCCTGGAGTACGACAGGGGCCGAGCAGTACTTC; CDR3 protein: CAWSTTGAEQYF
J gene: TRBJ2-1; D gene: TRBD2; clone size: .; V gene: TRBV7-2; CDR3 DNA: TGTGCCAGCAGCTTAGCGTCGGGTAGCGGGAGTGGCCAATATGAGCAGTTCTTC; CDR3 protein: CASSLASGSGSGQYEQFF
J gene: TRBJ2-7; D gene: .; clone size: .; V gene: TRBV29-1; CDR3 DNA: TGCAGCGTTACAGTTGTGGGTACCTACGAGCAGTACTTC; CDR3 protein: CSVTVVGTYEQYF
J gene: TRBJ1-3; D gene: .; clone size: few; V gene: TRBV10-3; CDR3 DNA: TGTGCCATCAGTGGGGCCAGGTCTTACTCTGGAAACACCATATATTTT; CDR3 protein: CAISGARSYSGNTIYF
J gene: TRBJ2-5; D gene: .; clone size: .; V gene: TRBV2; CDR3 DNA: TGTGCCAGCAGTGAACTAGCGTCCTCTCAAGAGACCCAGTACTTC; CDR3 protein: CASSELASSQETQYF
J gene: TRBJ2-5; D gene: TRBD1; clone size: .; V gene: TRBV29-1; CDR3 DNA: TGCAGCGCCGGACGGACAGGGAAACAAGAGACCCAGTACTTC; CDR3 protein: CSAGRTGKQETQYF